Listed below are T cell receptor beta chains from one sample, sequenced in a study of T cells in Graves' hyperthyroidism and ophthalmopathy. Each CDR3 protein gets one entry after TCRdb re-called the multiplex PCR reads with MiXCR. The sample yields approximately 630,000 distinct CDR3 sequences, around 15% seen once. Sequencing was done on a sample of blood. Source of these receptors: a woman younger than 45 with Graves' hyperthyroidism. CDR3s include the opening cysteine and the closing phenylalanine or tryptophan. A D gene is named only where the DNA matches it firmly. A row's size may be missing; if present it is once, few, many or a size class.

j_call,d_call,v_call,clone_size,cdr3_nt,cdr3_aa
TRBJ2-7,-,TRBV6-2/TRBV6-3,many,TGTGCCAGCAGTTTCGCGAGGGACGAGCAGTACTTC,CASSFARDEQYF
TRBJ1-1,-,TRBV7-9,-,TGTGCCAGCAGGCACGGACAGTTGAACACTGAAGCTTTCTTT,CASRHGQLNTEAFF
TRBJ1-4,-,TRBV28,few,TGTGCCAGCAGTTTAAGAGGGAAGGGAAGAAAACTGTTTTTT,CASSLRGKGRKLFF
TRBJ2-1,-,TRBV7-3,-,TGTGCCAGCAGCGGCGGCCCAGGGGGGTACTACAATGAGCAGTTCTTC,CASSGGPGGYYNEQFF
TRBJ1-3,TRBD1,TRBV6-2/TRBV6-3,few,TGTGCCACTCGACAGGGTATACTCTCTGGAAACACCATATATTTT,CATRQGILSGNTIYF
TRBJ1-2,-,TRBV20-1,many,TGCAGTGCTAGACCCTCCGGGGTGGGTTATGGCTACACCTTC,CSARPSGVGYGYTF
TRBJ2-1,-,TRBV3-1,few,TGTGCCAGCAGCCAATTCCTACTTCGGGGGAATGGGGATGAGCAGTTCTTC,CASSQFLLRGNGDEQFF
TRBJ2-2,-,TRBV5-1,-,TGCGCCAGCCGCCATCCGGGCCTGAACAGCGGGGAGCTGTTTTTT,CASRHPGLNSGELFF
TRBJ2-6,-,TRBV19,few,TGTGCCAGTAGTCCCAAACCGAATCCCTTACCCGGGGCCAACGTCCTGACTTTC,CASSPKPNPLPGANVLTF
TRBJ2-2,TRBD1,TRBV27,-,TGTGCCAGCAGCTGGAGGACAGGGCCCCCCGGGGAGCTGTTTTTT,CASSWRTGPPGELFF
TRBJ2-1,-,TRBV9,-,TGTGCCAGCAGCGTAGGGACCACCAATGAGCAGTTCTTC,CASSVGTTNEQFF
TRBJ2-1,TRBD2,TRBV20-1,few,TGCAGTGCTAGAGTTGGACTAGCGGGAGATTGGGGTGAGCAGTTCTTC,CSARVGLAGDWGEQFF
TRBJ2-1,-,TRBV6-5,many,TGTGCCAGCAGTTACTCAGGAGTTTACAATGAGCAGTTCTTC,CASSYSGVYNEQFF
TRBJ2-1,-,TRBV10-3,-,TGTGCCATCAGTGAGACAGGGAACAATGAGCAGTTCTTC,CAISETGNNEQFF
TRBJ1-6,-,TRBV11-2,many,TGTGCCAGCAGCTTGAGGTCTAATTCACCCCTCCACTTT,CASSLRSNSPLHF
TRBJ1-5,-,TRBV5-1,-,TGCGCCAGCAGCCAGGGAGTTGGTAGCAATCAGCCCCAGCATTTT,CASSQGVGSNQPQHF
TRBJ2-7,-,TRBV7-2,many,TGTGCCAGCAGCTACCAGAGGGATGCCGCCTACGAGCAGTACTTC,CASSYQRDAAYEQYF
TRBJ2-5,-,TRBV18,-,TGTGCCAGCTCACCGGGCGGGCCGATTAAAGAGACCCAGTACTTC,CASSPGGPIKETQYF
TRBJ1-1,-,TRBV7-8,few,TGTGCCAGCAGCTTAGGTCTGCGGGAGTGGAACACTGAAGCTTTCTTT,CASSLGLREWNTEAFF
TRBJ2-7,-,TRBV27,few,TGTGCCAGCAGAAGGTCCCGGGGATACGAGCAGTACTTC,CASRRSRGYEQYF
TRBJ1-1,-,TRBV6-1,many,TGTGCCAGCAGGATCAAACAGGGTGGAAGAAATGAAGCTTTCTTT,CASRIKQGGRNEAFF
TRBJ2-5,-,TRBV20-1,-,TGCAGTGCTAGAGATCCGGGGGAGACCCAGTACTTC,CSARDPGETQYF
TRBJ2-7,TRBD2,TRBV6-1,-,TGTGCCAGCAGGGATGGGGGGGGATACGAGCAGTACTTC,CASRDGGGYEQYF
TRBJ1-1,-,TRBV5-6,few,TGTGCCAGCAGCCCGGGGGGGGCGGTGGTCACTGAAGCTTTCTTT,CASSPGGAVVTEAFF
TRBJ1-2,-,TRBV7-8,many,TGTGCCAGCAGCCCATCAGGAGGGGATGGCTACACCTTC,CASSPSGGDGYTF
TRBJ2-5,TRBD2,TRBV6-1,-,TGTGCCAGCAGTCTAGCGGGAGGGAAAGCTCAAGAGACCCAGTACTTC,CASSLAGGKAQETQYF
TRBJ1-4,-,TRBV27,-,TGTGCCAGCAGTCGGTGGGCCGCCGCAAGGGGTGAAAAACTGTTTTTT,CASSRWAAARGEKLFF
TRBJ2-7,-,TRBV29-1,-,TGCAGCGTTGAAGGTGGGGACGGGAGCTCCTACGAGCAGTACTTC,CSVEGGDGSSYEQYF
TRBJ2-5,-,TRBV5-1,-,TGCGCCAGCAGCTTGGATCCGGCTATCTCAGAGACCCAGTACTTC,CASSLDPAISETQYF
TRBJ1-6,TRBD1,TRBV20-1,-,TGCAGTGCTAGAGAATTTGGGACAGGGAGTTCACCCCTCCACTTT,CSAREFGTGSSPLHF
TRBJ2-2,-,TRBV11-2,-,TGTGCCAGCAGCCGAAAGTGGGCTAGCGCGGTCGGGGAGCTGCTTTTT,CASSRKWASAVGELLF
TRBJ2-1,-,TRBV12-5,many,TGTGCTAGTGGTCTCGAGGGGGGGACTGAGCAGTTCTTC,CASGLEGGTEQFF
TRBJ2-2,-,TRBV6-2/TRBV6-3,-,TGTGCCTGCAGTTTTGGGGGGAACACCGGGGAGCTGTTTTTT,CACSFGGNTGELFF
TRBJ1-5,-,TRBV6-6,many,TGTGCCAGCAGTTACTCGGTTGGGGACAATCAGCCCCAGCATTTT,CASSYSVGDNQPQHF
TRBJ1-2,-,TRBV2,many,TGTGCCAGCAGTGAAACCCGAGAGGTTTACACCGGCTACACCTTC,CASSETREVYTGYTF
TRBJ2-3,-,TRBV5-1,many,TGCGCCAGCAGCTTGGTAGTTTCCCCCGCTCGCACAGATACGCAGTATTTT,CASSLVVSPARTDTQYF
TRBJ2-1,-,TRBV30,many,TGTGCCTGGAGTACAGGGGAGGGGCATTACAATGAGCAGTTCTTC,CAWSTGEGHYNEQFF
TRBJ1-2,-,TRBV28,few,TGTGCCAGCAGTTGGGTCAGAGGTGGCTATGGCTACACCTTC,CASSWVRGGYGYTF
TRBJ2-2,-,TRBV10-3,few,TGTGCCACCTCGGGGGTCGGGGAGCTGTTTTTT,CATSGVGELFF
TRBJ1-1,TRBD1,TRBV20-1,many,TGCAGTGCTAGAGTATCCGGGACAGGGGGCACTGAAGCTTTCTTT,CSARVSGTGGTEAFF
TRBJ1-5,TRBD1,TRBV28,-,TGTGCCAGCAGTTCCGAGGGGGCGGGGAGTCAGCCCCAGCATTTT,CASSSEGAGSQPQHF
TRBJ2-7,TRBD2,TRBV12-3/TRBV12-4,many,TGTGCCAGCACCGTTAGCGGGACCCCTAGGGAGCAGTACTTC,CASTVSGTPREQYF
TRBJ1-2,-,TRBV6-1,-,TGTGCCAGCAGATATCCGACGGACTATTGGGGACTCGACTATGGCTACACCTTC,CASRYPTDYWGLDYGYTF
TRBJ2-2,TRBD1,TRBV28,many,TGTGCCAGCAGAAGCTTTCTGGACAGGGAGGAGGAGCTGTTTTTT,CASRSFLDREEELFF
TRBJ2-1,TRBD2,TRBV5-1,many,TGCGCCAGCAGCTTGGATCTAGCGGGGGGTGAGCAGTTCTTC,CASSLDLAGGEQFF
TRBJ2-4,TRBD1,TRBV6-1,-,TGTGCCGCCCAGGGGGCGGCCAAAAACATTCAGTACTTC,CAAQGAAKNIQYF
TRBJ2-6,-,TRBV11-2,many,TGTGCCAGCACTCGGACGGTTGGGGCCAACGTCCTGACTTTC,CASTRTVGANVLTF
TRBJ1-1,TRBD1,TRBV5-1,few,TGCGCCAGCAGGACAACAGGGGGCAGAACTGAAGCTTTCTTT,CASRTTGGRTEAFF
TRBJ2-2,TRBD1,TRBV19,few,TGTGCCAGTAGTGCCGGGACAGAGAACACCGGGGAGCTGTTTTTT,CASSAGTENTGELFF
TRBJ2-7,-,TRBV5-1,-,TGCGCCAGCAGCTTGATTGACGGATCCTACGAGCAGTACTTC,CASSLIDGSYEQYF
TRBJ2-1,-,TRBV2,many,TGTGCCAGCAGTATTAACTACAATGAGCAGTTCTTC,CASSINYNEQFF
TRBJ2-7,-,TRBV28,many,TGTGCCAGCAGTCTGACTAGACCCGCCTACGAGCAGTACTTC,CASSLTRPAYEQYF
TRBJ2-4,-,TRBV12-3/TRBV12-4,many,TGTGCCAGCAGTTTAGTCGGAGAAGGGAACATTCAGTACTTC,CASSLVGEGNIQYF
TRBJ1-2,-,TRBV30,-,TGTGCCGGATGGGGACGGAACTATGGCTACACCTTC,CAGWGRNYGYTF
TRBJ1-1,TRBD1,TRBV15,few,TGTGCCACCAACCCGACAGGGGCCACTGAAGCTTTCTTT,CATNPTGATEAFF
TRBJ2-1,TRBD1,TRBV13,-,TGTGCCAGCAGCTTGGTAGGGGGCGTCAATGAGCAGTTCTTC,CASSLVGGVNEQFF
TRBJ2-3,TRBD1,TRBV19,-,TGTGCCAGTAGTACTGGACAGGAATCAGATACGCAGTATTTT,CASSTGQESDTQYF